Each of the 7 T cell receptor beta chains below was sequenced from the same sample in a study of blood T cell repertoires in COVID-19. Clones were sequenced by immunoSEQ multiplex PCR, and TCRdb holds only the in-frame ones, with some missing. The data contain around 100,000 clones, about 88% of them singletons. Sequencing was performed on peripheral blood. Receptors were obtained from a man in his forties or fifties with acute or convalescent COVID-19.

This CDR3 is CASSVPAGELFF. CDR3 DNA: TGTGCCAGCAGTGTACCAGCCGGGGAGCTGTTTTTT. This chain links TRBV2 with TRBJ2-2; D gene ambiguous. V dropped 4 bases and J dropped 6 bases, with 6 bases sitting between them. The CDR3 is made up of 12 amino acids. The V gene's germline CDR1 is SNHLY and CDR2 FYNNEI.

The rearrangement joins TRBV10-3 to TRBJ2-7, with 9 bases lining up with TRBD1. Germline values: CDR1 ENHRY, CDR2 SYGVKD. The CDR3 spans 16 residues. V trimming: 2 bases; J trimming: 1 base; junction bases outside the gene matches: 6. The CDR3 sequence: CAISEPGTGRSYEQYF. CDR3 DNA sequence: TGTGCCATCAGTGAGCCTGGGACAGGGAGATCCTACGAGCAGTACTTC.

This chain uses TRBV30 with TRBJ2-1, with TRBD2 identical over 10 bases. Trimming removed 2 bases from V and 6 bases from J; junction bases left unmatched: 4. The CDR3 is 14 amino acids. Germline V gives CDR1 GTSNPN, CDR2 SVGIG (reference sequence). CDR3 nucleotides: TGTGCCTGGAGTCCGGGACTAGCGTTCAATGAGCAGTTCTTC. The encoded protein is CAWSPGLAFNEQFF.

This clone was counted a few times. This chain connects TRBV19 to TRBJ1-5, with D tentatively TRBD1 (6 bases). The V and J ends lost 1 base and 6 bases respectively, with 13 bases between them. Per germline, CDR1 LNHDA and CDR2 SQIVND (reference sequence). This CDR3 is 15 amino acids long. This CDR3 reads CASSIVGQGIQPQHF. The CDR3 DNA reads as TGTGCCAGTAGTATAGTAGGTCAGGGGATTCAGCCCCAGCATTTT.

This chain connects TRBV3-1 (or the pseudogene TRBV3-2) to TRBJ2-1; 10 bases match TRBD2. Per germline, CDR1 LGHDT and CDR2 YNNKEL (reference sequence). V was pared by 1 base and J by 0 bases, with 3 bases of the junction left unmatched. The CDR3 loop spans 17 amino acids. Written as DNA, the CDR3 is TGTGCCAGCAGCCAAGGAAGCGGGGGGGGCTCCTACAATGAGCAGTTCTTC. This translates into CASSQGSGGGSYNEQFF.

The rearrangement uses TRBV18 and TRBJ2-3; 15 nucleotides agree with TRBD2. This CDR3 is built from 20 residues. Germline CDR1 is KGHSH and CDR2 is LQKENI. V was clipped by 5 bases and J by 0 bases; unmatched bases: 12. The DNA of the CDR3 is TGTGCCAGCTCAGGTCCGGGACTAGCGGGAGGATCATCTAGCACAGATACGCAGTATTTT. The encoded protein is CASSGPGLAGGSSSTDTQYF.

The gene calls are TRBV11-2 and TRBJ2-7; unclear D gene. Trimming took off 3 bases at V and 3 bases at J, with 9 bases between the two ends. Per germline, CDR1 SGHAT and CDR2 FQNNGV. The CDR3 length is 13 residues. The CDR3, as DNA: TGTGCCAGCAGCTTCCCGGGTTTCTACGAGCAGTACTTC. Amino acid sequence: CASSFPGFYEQYF.